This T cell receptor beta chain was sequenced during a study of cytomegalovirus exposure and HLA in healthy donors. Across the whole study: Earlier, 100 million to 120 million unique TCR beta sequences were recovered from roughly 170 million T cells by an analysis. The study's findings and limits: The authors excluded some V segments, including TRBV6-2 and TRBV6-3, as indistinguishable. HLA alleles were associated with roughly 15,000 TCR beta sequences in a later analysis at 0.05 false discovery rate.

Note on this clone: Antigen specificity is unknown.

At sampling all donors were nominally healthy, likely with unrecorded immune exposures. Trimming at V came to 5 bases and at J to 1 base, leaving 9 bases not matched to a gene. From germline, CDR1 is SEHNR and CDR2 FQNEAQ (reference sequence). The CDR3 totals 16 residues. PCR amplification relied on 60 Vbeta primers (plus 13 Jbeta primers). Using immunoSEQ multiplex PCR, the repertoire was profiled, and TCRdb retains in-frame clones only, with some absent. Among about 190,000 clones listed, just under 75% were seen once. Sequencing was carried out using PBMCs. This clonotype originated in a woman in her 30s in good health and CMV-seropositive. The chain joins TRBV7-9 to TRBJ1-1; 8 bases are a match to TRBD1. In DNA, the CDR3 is TGTGCCAGCAGCCGCGACAGGGGAAGCAAGAACACTGAAGCTTTCTTT. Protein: CASSRDRGSKNTEAFF.